This T cell receptor beta chain was captured by sequencing in a study of T cell responses to AZD1222 COVID-19 vaccine. General observations from the study: Baseline seropositives among AZD1222 recipients totaled only five or six. It was only after the peak T cell response that any repertoires were sampled.

On this clone itself: Its specificity is not known.

Repertoires were generated with immunoSEQ multiplex PCR, while TCRdb's copy carries only in-frame clones and drops some. This repertoire shows around 140,000 clones, roughly 85% found once; its top ten account for around 7.9%. Germline V lookup: CDR1 DFQATT, CDR2 SNEGSKA (reference sequence). CDR3 length: 12 amino acids. Trimming cost V 3 bases and J 1 base, with 6 bases left between them. This sequence joins TRBV20-1 and TRBJ1-1; no firm D call. The receptor was derived from an adult who received the MenACWY meningococcal vaccine as a control. Sequenced material: peripheral blood, taken 28 days after the second dose of the MenACWY control vaccine. CDR3 in amino acids: CSASRRNTEAFF. DNA of the CDR3: TGCAGTGCTAGTCGGAGGAACACTGAAGCTTTCTTT.